This T cell receptor (delta chain) was sequenced during a study of gamma-delta chains in newborns, infants, children. Study details: Microbial exposure reportedly drives polyclonal innate γδ T cell expansion after birth.

This clone was recorded many times. A read error may be the cause here, since a much bigger clone is one base away. Germline lookup yields CDR1 GEAIGNYY and CDR2 EKD. CDR3 length equals 20 residues. TCRdb repeated clone calling on the reads with CATT. The top ten hold around 15% of the sample, which has fewer than 8,000 delta-chain clones, about 0.66% seen once. Sample: blood. V is TRDV2 and J is TRDJ3, with TRDD3 matching over 9 bases. This TCR was sampled from a child who was a newborn, infant or young child, either healthy, febrile or measles-vaccinated (not recorded which). The CDR3 here is CACDTVTGGPSSWDARQMFF. The CDR3 DNA is TGTGCCTGTGACACCGTGACTGGGGGACCCAGCTCCTGGGACGCCCGACAGATGTTTTTC.